The rows below give T cell receptor beta chains drawn from one sample of a study of blood T cell repertoires in COVID-19. The assay was immunoSEQ multiplex PCR, and TCRdb's table has in-frame clones only and misses some. Among 110,000 or so clones listed, roughly 80% were seen once. Sample: peripheral blood. These receptors all come from a man aged 65 to 85 with acute or convalescent COVID-19. CDR3s include the opening cysteine and the closing phenylalanine or tryptophan. The D gene is left open where the match is weak. The size entry is marked missing in some rows and otherwise reads once, few, many or a size class.

J gene,clone size,V gene,D gene,CDR3 DNA,CDR3 protein
TRBJ1-3,few,TRBV12-5,TRBD1,TGTGCTAGTGGACAGGGGGGCTCTGGAAACACCATATATTTT,CASGQGGSGNTIYF
TRBJ2-1,NA,TRBV25-1,TRBD1,TGTGCCAGCAGTGAACGACAGGGGTGGGATGAGCAGTTCTTC,CASSERQGWDEQFF
TRBJ1-1,NA,TRBV3-1/TRBV3-2,NA,TGTGCCAGCAGCCATACAGCCACTGAAGCTTTCTTT,CASSHTATEAFF
TRBJ2-1,NA,TRBV4-2,TRBD2,TGTGCCAGCAGCCAAGATTCCTCCGGACTAGCGGCGCCGGGGCAGTTCTTC,CASSQDSSGLAAPGQFF
TRBJ2-1,NA,TRBV30,NA,TGTGCCTGGAGCCTTGGGGGTAGCGGTACCTACAATGAGCAGTTCTTC,CAWSLGGSGTYNEQFF
TRBJ2-5,NA,TRBV6-2/TRBV6-3,TRBD2,TGTGCCAGCAGTTACTCTAGCGGGAGAAGGGAGACCCAGTACTTC,CASSYSSGRRETQYF
TRBJ2-7,NA,TRBV19,NA,TGTGCCAGTAGTCCCGAAAGGGGCACCTTATTATCCGAGCAGTACTTC,CASSPERGTLLSEQYF
TRBJ2-1,NA,TRBV9,TRBD2,TGTGCCAGCAGCGTAGCGACTAGCGAATCCTACAATGAGCAGTTCTTC,CASSVATSESYNEQFF
TRBJ1-6,NA,TRBV30,NA,TGTGCCGGCCGTGGGGGGGCTACGAGCTCCTATAATTCACCCCTCCACTTT,CAGRGGATSSYNSPLHF
TRBJ2-7,NA,TRBV12-5,NA,TGTGCTAGTGGGGCGAGGGGGAGCCCTTCCTACGAGCAGTACTTC,CASGARGSPSYEQYF
TRBJ2-2,NA,TRBV19,NA,TGTGCCAGTAGTACGCGATGGGGGGGCGGTTCCGGGGAGCTGTTTTTT,CASSTRWGGGSGELFF
TRBJ2-5,once,TRBV5-5,TRBD1,TGTGCCAGCAGCTTCACAGGGGGAGGGACCCAGTACTTC,CASSFTGGGTQYF
TRBJ2-2,few,TRBV5-6,NA,TGTGCCAGCAGACGGACACGGCCGAACACCGGGGAGCTGTTTTTT,CASRRTRPNTGELFF
TRBJ1-1,NA,TRBV6-5,NA,TGTGCCAGCGCCTGGGGGGGCGTGAGGTGGTCTGAAGCTTTCTTT,CASAWGGVRWSEAFF
TRBJ1-6,NA,TRBV3-1/TRBV3-2,NA,TGTGCCAGCAGCCAAGCTTTCGGGAATTCACCCCTCCACTTT,CASSQAFGNSPLHF
TRBJ2-7,NA,TRBV6-6,TRBD1,TGTGCCAGCAGTTACGCACAGGGGACCTACGAGCAGTACTTC,CASSYAQGTYEQYF
TRBJ2-5,NA,TRBV29-1,TRBD1,TGCAGCGTTGTATTACAGGGGCCGGAGACCCAGTACTTC,CSVVLQGPETQYF
TRBJ1-5,few,TRBV27,TRBD1,TGTGCCAGCAGTTTATTGATTCCGGGACAGGGGGCGCGGCAGCCCCAGCATTTT,CASSLLIPGQGARQPQHF
TRBJ2-2,NA,TRBV28,NA,TGTGCCAGCAGTTCCTTGGTGGGGGGAGGAACCGGGGAGCTGTTTTTT,CASSSLVGGGTGELFF
TRBJ2-3,NA,TRBV29-1,TRBD1,TGCAGCGTTGGGACAGGTCGCACAGATACGCAGTATTTT,CSVGTGRTDTQYF